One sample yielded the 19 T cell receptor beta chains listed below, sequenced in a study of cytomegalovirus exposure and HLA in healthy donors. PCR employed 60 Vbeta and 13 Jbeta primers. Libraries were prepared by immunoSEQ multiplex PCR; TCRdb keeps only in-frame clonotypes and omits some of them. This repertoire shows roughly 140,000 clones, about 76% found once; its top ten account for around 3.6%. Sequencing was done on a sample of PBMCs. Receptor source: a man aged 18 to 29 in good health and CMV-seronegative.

The CDR3 is CASSPGQGKTEKLFF. CDR3 in DNA: TGTGCCAGCAGTCCAGGACAGGGGAAGACTGAAAAACTGTTTTTT. The chain combines TRBV9 with TRBJ1-4; TRBD1 aligns across 9 bases. V shed 5 bases, J shed 7 bases, and the junction held 9 bases outside the gene matches. The CDR3 extends over 15 amino acids. Germline CDR1 is SGDLS and CDR2 is YYNGEE.

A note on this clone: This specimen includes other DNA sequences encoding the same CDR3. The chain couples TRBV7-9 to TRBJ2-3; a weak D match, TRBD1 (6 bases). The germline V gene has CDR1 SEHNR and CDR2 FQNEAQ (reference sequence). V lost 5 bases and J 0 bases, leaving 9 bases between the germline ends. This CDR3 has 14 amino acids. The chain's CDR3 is CASSPQGSTDTQYF. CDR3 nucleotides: TGTGCCAGCAGCCCCCAGGGGAGCACAGATACGCAGTATTTT.

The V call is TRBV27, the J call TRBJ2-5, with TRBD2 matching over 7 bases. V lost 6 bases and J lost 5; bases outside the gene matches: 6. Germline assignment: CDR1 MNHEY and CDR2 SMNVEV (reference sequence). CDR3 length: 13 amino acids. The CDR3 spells CASRMGGTETQYF. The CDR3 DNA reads TGTGCCAGCAGAATGGGGGGGACGGAGACCCAGTACTTC.

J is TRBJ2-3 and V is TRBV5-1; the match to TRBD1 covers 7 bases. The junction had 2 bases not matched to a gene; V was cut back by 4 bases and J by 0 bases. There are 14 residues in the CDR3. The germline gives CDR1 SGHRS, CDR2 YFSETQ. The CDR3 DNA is TGCGCCAGCAGCGTGGGACAGAGCACAGATACGCAGTATTTT. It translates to CASSVGQSTDTQYF.

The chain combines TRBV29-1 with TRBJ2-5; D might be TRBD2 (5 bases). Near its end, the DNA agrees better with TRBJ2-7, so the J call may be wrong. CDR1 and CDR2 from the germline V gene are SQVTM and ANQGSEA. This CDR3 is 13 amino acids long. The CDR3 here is CSVETGYTYEQYF. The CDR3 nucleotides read TGCAGCGTTGAAACGGGGTATACCTACGAGCAGTACTTC.

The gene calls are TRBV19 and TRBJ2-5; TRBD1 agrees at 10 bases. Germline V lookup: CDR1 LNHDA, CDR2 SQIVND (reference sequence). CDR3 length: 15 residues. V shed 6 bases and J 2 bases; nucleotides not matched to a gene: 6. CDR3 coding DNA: TGTGCCAGTAGCCCTGGGACAGGGGAACAAGAGACCCAGTACTTC. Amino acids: CASSPGTGEQETQYF.

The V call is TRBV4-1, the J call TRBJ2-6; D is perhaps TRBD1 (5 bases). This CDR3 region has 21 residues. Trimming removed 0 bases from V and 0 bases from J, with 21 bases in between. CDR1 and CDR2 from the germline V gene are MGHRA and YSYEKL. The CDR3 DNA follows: TGCGCCAGCAGCCAAGATCCTCCTCTAGAGACAGTCCTCTCTGGGGCCAACGTCCTGACTTTC. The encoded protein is CASSQDPPLETVLSGANVLTF.

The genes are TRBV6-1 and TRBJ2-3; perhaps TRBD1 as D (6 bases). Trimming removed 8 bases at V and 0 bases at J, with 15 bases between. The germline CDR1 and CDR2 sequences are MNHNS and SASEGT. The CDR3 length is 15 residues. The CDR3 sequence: CASGDTSFSTDTQYF. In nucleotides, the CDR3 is TGTGCCAGCGGGGACACGAGTTTTAGCACAGATACGCAGTATTTT.

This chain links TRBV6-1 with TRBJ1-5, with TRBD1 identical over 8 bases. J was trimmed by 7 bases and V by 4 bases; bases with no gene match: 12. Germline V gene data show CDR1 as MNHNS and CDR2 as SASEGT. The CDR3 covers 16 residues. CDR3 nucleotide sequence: TGTGCCAGCAGTGGATCCGGGACAGGTTTAAGGCAGCCCCAGCATTTT. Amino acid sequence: CASSGSGTGLRQPQHF.

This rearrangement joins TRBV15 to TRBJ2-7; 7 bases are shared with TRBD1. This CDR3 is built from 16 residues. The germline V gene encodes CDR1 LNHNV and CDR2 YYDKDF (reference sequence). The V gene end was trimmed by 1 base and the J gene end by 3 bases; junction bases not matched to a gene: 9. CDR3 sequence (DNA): TGTGCCACCAGCAGAGTACCGGGACAGAACTACTACGAGCAGTACTTC. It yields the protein CATSRVPGQNYYEQYF.

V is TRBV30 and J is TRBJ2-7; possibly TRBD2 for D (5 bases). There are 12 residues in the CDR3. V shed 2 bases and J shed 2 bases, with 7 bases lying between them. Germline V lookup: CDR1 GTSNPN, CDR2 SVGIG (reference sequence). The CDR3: CAWSPGTYEQYF. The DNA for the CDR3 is TGTGCCTGGAGTCCGGGAACCTACGAGCAGTACTTC.

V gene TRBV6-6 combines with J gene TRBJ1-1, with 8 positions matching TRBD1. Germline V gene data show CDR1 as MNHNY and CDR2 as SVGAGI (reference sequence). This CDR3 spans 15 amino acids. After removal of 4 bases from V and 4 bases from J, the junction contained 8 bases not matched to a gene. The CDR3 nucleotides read TGTGCCAGCAGTTCGGACAGGGAAGAATCCACTGAAGCTTTCTTT. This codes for CASSSDREESTEAFF.

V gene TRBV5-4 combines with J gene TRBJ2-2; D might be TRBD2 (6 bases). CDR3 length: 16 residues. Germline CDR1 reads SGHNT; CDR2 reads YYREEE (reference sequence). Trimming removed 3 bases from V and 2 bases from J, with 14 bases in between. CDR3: CASSSRGSGNTGELFF. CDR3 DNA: TGTGCCAGCAGCTCGCGGGGTAGCGGAAACACCGGGGAGCTGTTTTTT. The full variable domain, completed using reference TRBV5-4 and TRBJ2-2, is ETGVTQSPTHLIKTRGQQVTLRCSSQSGHNTVSWYQQALGQGPQFIFQYYREEENGRGNFPPRFSGLQFPNYSSELNVNALELDDSALYLCASSSRGSGNTGELFFGEGSRLTVL.

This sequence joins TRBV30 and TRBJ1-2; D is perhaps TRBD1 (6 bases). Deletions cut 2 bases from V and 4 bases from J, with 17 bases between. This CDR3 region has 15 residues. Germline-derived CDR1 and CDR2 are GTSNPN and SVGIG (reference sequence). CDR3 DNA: TGTGCCTGGAGTAGGGGGTCGGGGTCCGGCTATGGCTACACCTTC. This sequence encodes CAWSRGSGSGYGYTF.

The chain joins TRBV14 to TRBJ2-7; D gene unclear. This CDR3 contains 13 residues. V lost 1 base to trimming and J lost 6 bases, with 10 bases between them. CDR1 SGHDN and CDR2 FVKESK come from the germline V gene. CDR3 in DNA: TGTGCCAGCAGCCAAGTGGCACGATTCGAGCAGTACTTC. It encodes CASSQVARFEQYF.

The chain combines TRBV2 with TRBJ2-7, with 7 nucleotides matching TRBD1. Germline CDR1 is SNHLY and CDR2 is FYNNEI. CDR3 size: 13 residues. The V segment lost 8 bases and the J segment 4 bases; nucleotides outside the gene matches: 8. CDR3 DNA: TGTGCCAGCGGAAGGACAGGTAGTTACGAGCAGTACTTC. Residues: CASGRTGSYEQYF.

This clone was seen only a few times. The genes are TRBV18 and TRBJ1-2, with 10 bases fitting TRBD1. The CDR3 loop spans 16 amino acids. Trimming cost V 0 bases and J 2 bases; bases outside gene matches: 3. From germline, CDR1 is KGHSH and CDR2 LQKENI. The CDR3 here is CASSPPTGGKNYGYTF. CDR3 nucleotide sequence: TGTGCCAGCTCACCACCGACAGGGGGCAAGAACTATGGCTACACCTTC.

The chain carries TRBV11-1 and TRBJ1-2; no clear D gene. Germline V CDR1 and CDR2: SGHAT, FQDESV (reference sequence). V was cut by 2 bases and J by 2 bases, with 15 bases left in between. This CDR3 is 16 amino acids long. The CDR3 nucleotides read TGTGCCAGCAGCTTAAAGTATCGGTCGATAAACTATGGCTACACCTTC. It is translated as CASSLKYRSINYGYTF.

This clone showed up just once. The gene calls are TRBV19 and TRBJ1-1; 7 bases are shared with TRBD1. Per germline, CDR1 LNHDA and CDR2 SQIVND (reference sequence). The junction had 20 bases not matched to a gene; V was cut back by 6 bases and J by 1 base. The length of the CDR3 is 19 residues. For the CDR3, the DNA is TGTGCCAGTAGGGATCTACTAGGGACAGAGGGTATTACGAACACTGAAGCTTTCTTT. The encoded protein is CASRDLLGTEGITNTEAFF.